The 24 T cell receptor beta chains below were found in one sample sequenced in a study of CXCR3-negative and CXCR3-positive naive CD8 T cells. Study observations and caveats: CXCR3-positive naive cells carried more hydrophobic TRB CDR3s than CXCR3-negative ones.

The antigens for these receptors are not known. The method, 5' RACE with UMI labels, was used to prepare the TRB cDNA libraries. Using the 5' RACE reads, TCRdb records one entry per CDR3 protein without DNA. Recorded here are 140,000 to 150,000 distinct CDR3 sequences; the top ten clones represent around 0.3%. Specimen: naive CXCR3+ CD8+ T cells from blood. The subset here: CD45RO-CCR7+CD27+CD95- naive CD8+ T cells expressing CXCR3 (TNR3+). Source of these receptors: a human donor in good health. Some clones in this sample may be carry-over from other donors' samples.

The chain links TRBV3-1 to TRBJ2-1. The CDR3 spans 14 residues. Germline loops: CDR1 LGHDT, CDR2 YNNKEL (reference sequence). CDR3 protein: CASSQDQHYNEQFF.

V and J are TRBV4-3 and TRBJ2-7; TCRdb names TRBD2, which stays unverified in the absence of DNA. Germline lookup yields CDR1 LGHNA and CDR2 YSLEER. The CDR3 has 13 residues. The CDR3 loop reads CASSQASSYEQYF.

The CDR3 is CASSYSLSGVNYNEQFF. The chain combines TRBV6-5 with TRBJ2-1; TCRdb's assignment of TRBD2 cannot be checked, as there is no DNA. CDR1 and CDR2 (germline): MNHEY, SVGAGI. The CDR3 spans 17 residues.

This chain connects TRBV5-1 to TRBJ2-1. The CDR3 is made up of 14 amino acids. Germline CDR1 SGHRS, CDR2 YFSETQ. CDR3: CASSLEMHGDEQFF.

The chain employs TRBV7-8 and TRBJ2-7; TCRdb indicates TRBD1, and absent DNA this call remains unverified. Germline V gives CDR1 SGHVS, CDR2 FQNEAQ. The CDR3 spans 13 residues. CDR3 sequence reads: CASSLGEWYEQYF. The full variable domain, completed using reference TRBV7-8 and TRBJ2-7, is GAGVSQSPRYKVAKRGQDVALRCDPISGHVSLFWYQQALGQGPEFLTYFQNEAQLDKSGLPSDRFFAERPEGSVSTLKIQRTQQEDSAVYLCASSLGEWYEQYFGPGTRLTVT.

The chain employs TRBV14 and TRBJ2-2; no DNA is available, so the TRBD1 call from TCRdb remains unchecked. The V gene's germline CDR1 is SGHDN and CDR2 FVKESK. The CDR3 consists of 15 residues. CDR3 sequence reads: CASSHWDDETGELFF.

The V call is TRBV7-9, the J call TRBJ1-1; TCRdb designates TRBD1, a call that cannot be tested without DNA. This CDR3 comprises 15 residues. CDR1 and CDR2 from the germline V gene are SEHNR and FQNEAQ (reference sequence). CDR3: CASSSTRQGHTEAFF.

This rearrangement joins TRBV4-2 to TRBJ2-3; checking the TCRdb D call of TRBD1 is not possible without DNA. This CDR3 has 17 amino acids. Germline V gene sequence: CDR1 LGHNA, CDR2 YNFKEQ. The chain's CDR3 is CASSQSPSAGGLDTQYF.

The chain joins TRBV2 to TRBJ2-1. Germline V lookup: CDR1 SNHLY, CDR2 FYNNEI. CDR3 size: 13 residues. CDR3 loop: CAISSETYNEQFF. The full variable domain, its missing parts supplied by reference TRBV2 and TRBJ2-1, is EPEVTQTPSHQVTQMGQEVILRCVPISNHLYFYWYRQILGQKVEFLVSFYNNEISEKSEIFDDQFSVERPDGSNFTLKIRSTKLEDSAMYFCAISSETYNEQFFGPGTRLTVL.

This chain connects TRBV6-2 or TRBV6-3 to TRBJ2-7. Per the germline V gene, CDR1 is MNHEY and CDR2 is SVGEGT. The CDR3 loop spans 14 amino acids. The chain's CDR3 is CASSLTESSYEQYF.

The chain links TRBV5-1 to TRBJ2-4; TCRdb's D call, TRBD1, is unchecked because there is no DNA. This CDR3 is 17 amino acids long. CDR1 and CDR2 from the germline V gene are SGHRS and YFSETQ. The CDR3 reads CASSLYATGVDKNIQYF.

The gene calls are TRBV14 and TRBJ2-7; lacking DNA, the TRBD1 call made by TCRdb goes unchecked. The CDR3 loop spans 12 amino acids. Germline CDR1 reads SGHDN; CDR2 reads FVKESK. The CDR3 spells CASSRSTGEQYF.

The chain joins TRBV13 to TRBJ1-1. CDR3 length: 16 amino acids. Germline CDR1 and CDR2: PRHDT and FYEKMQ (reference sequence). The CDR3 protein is CASSLAPGRLNTEAFF.

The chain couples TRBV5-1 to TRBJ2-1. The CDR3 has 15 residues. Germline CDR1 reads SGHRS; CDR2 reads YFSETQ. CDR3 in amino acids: CASSLVGGSYNEQFF.

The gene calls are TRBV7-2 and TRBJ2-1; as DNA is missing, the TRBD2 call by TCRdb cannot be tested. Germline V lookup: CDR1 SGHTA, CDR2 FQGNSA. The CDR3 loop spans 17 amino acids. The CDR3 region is CASSAPIGLAGGNEQFF.

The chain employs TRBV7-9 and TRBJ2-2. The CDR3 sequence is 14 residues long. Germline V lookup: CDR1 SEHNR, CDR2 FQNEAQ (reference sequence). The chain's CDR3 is CASSLGPRSGELFF.

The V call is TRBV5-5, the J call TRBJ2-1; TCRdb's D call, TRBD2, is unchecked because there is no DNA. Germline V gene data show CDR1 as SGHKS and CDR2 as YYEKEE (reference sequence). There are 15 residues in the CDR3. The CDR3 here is CASSLVSGNYNEQFF.

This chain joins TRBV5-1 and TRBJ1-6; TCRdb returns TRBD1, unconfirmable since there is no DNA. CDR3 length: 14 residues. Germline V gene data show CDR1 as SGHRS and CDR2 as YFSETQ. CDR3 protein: CASSLGGGNSPLHF.

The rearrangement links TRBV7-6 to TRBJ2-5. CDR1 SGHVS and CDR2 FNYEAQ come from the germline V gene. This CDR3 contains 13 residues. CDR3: CASSSPYQETQYF.

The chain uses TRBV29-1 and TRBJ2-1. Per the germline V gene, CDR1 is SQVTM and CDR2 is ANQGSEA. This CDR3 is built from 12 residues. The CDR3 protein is CSAPAENNEQFF.

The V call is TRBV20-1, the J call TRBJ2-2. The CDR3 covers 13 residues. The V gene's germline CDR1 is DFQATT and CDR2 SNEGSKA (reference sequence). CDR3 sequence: CSASMPDTGELFF.

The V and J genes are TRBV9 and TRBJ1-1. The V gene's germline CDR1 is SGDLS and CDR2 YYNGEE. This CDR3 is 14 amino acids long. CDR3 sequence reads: CASSVDHSGPEAFF.

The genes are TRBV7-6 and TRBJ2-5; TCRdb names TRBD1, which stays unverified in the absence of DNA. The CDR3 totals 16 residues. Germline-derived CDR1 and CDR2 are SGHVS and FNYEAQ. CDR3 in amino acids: CASSPLPGTVSETQYF.

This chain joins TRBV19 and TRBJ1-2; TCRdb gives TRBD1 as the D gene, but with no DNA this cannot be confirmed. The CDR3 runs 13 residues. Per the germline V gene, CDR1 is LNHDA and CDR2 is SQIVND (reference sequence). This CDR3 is CASSPGTVVGYTF.